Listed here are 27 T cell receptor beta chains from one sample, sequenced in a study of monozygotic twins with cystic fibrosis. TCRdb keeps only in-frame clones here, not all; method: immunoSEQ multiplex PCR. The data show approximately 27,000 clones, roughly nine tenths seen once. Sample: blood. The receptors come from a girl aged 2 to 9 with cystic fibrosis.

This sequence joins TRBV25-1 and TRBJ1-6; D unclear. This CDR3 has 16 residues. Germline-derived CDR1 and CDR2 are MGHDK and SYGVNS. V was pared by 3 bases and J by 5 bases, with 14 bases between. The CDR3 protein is CASSEVRGLNNSPLHF. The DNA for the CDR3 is TGTGCCAGCAGTGAGGTACGAGGGCTTAATAATTCACCCCTCCACTTT. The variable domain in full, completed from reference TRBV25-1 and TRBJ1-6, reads EADIYQTPRYLVIGTGKKITLECSQTMGHDKMYWYQQDPGMELHLIHYSYGVNSTEKGDLSSESTVSRIRTEHFPLTLESARPSHTSQYLCASSEVRGLNNSPLHFGNGTRLTVT.

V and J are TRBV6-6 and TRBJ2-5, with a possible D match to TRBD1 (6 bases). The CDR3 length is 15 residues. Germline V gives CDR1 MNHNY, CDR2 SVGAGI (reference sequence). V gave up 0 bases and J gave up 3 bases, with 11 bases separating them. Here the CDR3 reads CASSYSGDKKETQYF. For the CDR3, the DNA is TGTGCCAGCAGTTACTCCGGGGACAAGAAAGAGACCCAGTACTTC.

CDR3 amino acids: CSVEAANTGELFF. In DNA, the CDR3 is TGCAGCGTTGAGGCCGCGAACACCGGGGAGCTGTTTTTT. The chain recombines TRBV29-1 with TRBJ2-2; D uncertain. The CDR3 runs 13 residues. Germline CDR1 reads SQVTM; CDR2 reads ANQGSEA. The V end lost 3 bases, the J end lost 0 bases, and 5 bases lay between the germline ends.

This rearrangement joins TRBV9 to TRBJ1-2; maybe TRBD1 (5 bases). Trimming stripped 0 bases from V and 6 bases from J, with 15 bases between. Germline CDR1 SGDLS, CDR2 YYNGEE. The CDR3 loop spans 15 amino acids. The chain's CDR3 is CASSVDGGRIDGYTF. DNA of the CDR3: TGTGCCAGCAGCGTAGACGGGGGGAGGATTGATGGCTACACCTTC.

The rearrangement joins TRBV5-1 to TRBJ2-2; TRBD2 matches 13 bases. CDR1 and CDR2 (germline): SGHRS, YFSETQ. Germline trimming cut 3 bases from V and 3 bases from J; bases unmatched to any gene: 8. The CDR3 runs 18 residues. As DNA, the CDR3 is TGCGCCAGCAGCTCCCCCCCCGGGACTAGCGGGGACACCGGGGAGCTGTTTTTT. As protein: CASSSPPGTSGDTGELFF.

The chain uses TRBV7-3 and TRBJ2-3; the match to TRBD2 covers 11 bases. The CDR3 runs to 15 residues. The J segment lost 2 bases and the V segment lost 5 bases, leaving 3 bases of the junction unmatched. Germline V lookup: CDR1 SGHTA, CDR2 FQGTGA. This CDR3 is CASSLAGGITDTQYF. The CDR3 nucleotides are TGTGCCAGCAGCCTAGCGGGGGGAATCACAGATACGCAGTATTTT. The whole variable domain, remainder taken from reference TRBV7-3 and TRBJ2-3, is GAGVSQTPSNKVTEKGKYVELRCDPISGHTALYWYRQSLGQGPEFLIYFQGTGAADDSGLPNDRFFAVRPEGSVSTLKIQRTERGDSAVYLCASSLAGGITDTQYFGPGTRLTVL.

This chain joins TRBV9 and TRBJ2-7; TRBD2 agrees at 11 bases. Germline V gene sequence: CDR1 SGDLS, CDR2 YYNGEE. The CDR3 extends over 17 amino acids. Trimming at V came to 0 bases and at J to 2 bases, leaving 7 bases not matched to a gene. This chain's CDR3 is CASSVDPLAGGAYEQYF. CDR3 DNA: TGTGCCAGCAGCGTAGATCCCTTAGCGGGGGGGGCCTACGAGCAGTACTTC. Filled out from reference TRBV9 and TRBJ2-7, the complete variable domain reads DSGVTQTPKHLITATGQRVTLRCSPRSGDLSVYWYQQSLDQGLQFLIQYYNGEERAKGNILERFSAQQFPDLHSELNLSSLELGDSALYFCASSVDPLAGGAYEQYFGPGTRLTVT.

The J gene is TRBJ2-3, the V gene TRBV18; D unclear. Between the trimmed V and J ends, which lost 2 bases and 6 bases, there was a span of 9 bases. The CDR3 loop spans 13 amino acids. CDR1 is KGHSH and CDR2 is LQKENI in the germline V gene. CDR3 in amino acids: CASSPNSADTQYF. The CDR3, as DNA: TGTGCCAGCTCACCAAATTCAGCTGATACGCAGTATTTT.

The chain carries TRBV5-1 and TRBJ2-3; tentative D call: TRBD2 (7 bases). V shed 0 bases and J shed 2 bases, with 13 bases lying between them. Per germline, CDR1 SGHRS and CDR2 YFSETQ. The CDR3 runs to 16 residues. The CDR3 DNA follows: TGCGCCAGCAGCTTGGGGCGGGGGCCCCCCACAGATACGCAGTATTTT. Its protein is CASSLGRGPPTDTQYF.

The CDR3 reads CASSSIPGNGYTF. CDR3 bases: TGTGCCAGCAGCTCTATCCCAGGGAATGGCTACACCTTC. This chain links TRBV5-4 with TRBJ1-2; tentative D call: TRBD1 (5 bases). This CDR3 region has 13 residues. V was shortened by 3 bases and J by 6 bases, with 12 bases between the two germline ends. CDR1 is SGHNT and CDR2 is YYREEE in the germline V gene (reference sequence).

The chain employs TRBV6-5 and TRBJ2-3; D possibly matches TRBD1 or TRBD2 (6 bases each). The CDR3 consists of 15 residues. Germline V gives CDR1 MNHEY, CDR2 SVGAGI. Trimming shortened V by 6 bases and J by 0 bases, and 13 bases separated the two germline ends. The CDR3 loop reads CASSYRGLSTDTQYF. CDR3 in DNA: TGTGCCAGCAGCTACCGGGGGCTCAGCACAGATACGCAGTATTTT.

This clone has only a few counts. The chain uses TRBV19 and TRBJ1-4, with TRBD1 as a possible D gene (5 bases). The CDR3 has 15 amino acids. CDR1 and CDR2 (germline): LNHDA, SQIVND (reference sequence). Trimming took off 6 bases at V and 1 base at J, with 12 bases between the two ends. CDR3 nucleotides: TGTGCCAGTAGATTCAGGGCGGGAACTAATGAAAAACTGTTTTTT. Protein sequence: CASRFRAGTNEKLFF.

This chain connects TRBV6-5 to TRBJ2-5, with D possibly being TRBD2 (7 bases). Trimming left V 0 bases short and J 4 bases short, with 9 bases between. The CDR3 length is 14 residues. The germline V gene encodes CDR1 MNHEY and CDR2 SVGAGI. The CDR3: CASSYSGGAETQYF. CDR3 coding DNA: TGTGCCAGCAGTTACTCAGGGGGGGCAGAGACCCAGTACTTC.

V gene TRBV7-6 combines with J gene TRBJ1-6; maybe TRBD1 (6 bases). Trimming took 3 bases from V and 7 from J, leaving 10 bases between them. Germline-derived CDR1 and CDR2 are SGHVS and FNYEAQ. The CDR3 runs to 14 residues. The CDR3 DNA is TGTGCCAGCAGCTTGTCTACAGGGAATTCACCCCTCCACTTT. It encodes CASSLSTGNSPLHF.

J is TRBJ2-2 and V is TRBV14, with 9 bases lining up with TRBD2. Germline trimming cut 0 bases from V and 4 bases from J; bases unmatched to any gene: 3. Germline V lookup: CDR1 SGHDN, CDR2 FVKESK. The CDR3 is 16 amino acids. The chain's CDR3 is CASSQDLAGATGELFF. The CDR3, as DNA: TGTGCCAGCAGCCAAGATTTAGCGGGGGCCACCGGGGAGCTGTTTTTT.

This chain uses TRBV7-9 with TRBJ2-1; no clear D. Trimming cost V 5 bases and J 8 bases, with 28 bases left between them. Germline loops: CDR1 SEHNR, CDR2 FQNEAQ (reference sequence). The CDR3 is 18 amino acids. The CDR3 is CASSPQEIGPSPGDEQFF. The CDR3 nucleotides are TGTGCCAGCAGCCCCCAGGAAATAGGGCCTTCCCCTGGGGATGAGCAGTTCTTC.

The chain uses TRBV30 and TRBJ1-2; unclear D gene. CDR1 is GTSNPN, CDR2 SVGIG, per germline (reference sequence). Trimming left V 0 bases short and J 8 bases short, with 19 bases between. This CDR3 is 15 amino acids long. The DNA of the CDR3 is TGTGCCTGGAGTGTACTTTTTCTGGGCGCGGGAGGCTACACCTTC. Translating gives CAWSVLFLGAGGYTF.

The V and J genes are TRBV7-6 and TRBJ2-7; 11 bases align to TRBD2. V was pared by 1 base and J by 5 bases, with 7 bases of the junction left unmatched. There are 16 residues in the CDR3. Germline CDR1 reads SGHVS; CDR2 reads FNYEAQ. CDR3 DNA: TGTGCCAGCAGCTTAGTGGGCCCGGGACTAGCGGACGAGCAGTACTTC. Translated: CASSLVGPGLADEQYF.

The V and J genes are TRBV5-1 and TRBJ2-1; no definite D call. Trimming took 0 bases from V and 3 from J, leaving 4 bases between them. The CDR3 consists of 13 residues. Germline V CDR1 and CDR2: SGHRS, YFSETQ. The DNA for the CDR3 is TGCGCCAGCAGCTTGGGCAGCTACAATGAGCAGTTCTTC. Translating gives CASSLGSYNEQFF.

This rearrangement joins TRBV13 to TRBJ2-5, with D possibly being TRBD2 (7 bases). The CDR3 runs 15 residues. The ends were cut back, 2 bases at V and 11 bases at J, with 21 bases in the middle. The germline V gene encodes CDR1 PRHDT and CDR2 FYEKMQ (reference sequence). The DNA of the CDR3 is TGTGCCAGCAGCTTACGGGGGACGGGGGGCCCGGAGCAGTACTTC. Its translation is CASSLRGTGGPEQYF.

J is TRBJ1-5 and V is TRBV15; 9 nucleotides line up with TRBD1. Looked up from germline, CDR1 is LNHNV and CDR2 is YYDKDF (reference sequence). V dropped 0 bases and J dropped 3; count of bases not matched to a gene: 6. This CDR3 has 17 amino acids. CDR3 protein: CATSRDPGQGHNQPQHF. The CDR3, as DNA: TGTGCCACCAGCAGAGATCCGGGACAGGGACACAATCAGCCCCAGCATTTT. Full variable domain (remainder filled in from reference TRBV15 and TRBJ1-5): DAMVIQNPRYQVTQFGKPVTLSCSQTLNHNVMYWYQQKSSQAPKLLFHYYDKDFNNEADTPDNFQSRRPNTSFCFLDIRSPGLGDTAMYLCATSRDPGQGHNQPQHFGDGTRLSIL.

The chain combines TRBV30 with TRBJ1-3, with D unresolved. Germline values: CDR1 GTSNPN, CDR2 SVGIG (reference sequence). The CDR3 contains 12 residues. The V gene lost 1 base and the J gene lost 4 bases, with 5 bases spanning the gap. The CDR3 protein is CAWSDRGNTIYF. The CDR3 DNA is TGTGCCTGGAGTGACAGAGGAAACACCATATATTTT.

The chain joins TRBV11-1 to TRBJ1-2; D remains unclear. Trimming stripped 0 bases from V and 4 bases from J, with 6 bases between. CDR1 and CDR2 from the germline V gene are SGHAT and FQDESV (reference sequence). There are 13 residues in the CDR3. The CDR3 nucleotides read TGTGCCAGCAGCTTAGCGCTCGGCTATGGCTACACCTTC. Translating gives CASSLALGYGYTF.

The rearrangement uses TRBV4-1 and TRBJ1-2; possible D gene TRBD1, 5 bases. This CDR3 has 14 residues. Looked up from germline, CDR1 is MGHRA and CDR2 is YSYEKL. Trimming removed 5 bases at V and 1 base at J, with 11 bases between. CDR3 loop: CASSEPGDNYGYTF. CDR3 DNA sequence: TGCGCCAGCAGCGAACCGGGGGATAACTATGGCTACACCTTC.

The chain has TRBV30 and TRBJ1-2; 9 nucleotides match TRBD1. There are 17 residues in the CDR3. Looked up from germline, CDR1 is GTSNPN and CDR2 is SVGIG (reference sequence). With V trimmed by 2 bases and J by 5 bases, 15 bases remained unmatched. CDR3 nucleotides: TGTGCCTGGAGTATAGCCTCGGGGACAGGGCTAAATTATGGCTACACCTTC. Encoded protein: CAWSIASGTGLNYGYTF.

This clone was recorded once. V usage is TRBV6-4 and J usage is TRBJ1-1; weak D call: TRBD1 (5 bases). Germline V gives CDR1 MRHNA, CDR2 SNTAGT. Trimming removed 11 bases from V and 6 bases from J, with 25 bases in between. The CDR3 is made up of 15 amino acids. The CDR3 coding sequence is TGTGCCCACGGGGGAAACATTATCATGGTAGCTGAAGCTTTCTTT. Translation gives CAHGGNIIMVAEAFF.

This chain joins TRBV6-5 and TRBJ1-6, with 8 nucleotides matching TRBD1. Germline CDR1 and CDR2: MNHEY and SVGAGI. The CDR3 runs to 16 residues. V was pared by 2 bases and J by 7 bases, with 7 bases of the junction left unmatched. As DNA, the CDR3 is TGTGCCAGCAGTTACCGAGGACAGGGTATGAATTCACCCCTCCACTTT. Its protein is CASSYRGQGMNSPLHF.